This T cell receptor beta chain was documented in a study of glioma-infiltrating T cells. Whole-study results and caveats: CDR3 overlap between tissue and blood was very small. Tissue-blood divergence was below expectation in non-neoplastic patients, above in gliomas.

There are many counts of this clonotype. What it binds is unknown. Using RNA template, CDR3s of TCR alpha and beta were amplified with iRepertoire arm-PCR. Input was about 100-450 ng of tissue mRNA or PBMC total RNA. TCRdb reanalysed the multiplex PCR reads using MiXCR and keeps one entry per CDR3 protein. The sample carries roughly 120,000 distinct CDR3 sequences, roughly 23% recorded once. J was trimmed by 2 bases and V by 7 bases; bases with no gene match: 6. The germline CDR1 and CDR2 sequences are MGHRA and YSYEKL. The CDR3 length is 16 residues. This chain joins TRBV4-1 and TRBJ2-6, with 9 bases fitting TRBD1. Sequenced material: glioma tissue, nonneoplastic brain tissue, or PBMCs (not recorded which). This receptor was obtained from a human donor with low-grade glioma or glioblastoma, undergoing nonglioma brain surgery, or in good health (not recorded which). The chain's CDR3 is CASTSGTGTGANVLTF. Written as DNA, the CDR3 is TGCGCCAGCACCTCCGGGACAGGGACTGGGGCCAACGTCCTGACTTTC.